The clone carrying this T cell receptor (beta chain) was seen only a few times. Antigen unknown. TCRdb's table, derived via immunoSEQ multiplex PCR, lists solely in-frame clones and lacks some. The sample shows approximately 2,900 clones, over 25% of them seen only once. V was shortened by 4 bases and J by 4 bases, with 10 bases between the two germline ends. Germline values: CDR1 SQVTM, CDR2 ANQGSEA. This CDR3 spans 13 amino acids. This entry is derived from a study of T cells in localized non-small cell lung cancer. Regarding the study as a whole: Across samples, adjacent lung featured a median roughly 50 of the top 100 tumor clones.

This clonotype originated in a male donor at least 60 years old with stage III lung adenocarcinoma. Source: lung tumor tissue, taken before any cancer treatment. V is TRBV29-1 and J is TRBJ2-2; possible D gene TRBD2, 6 bases. This CDR3 is CSVGLVVTGELFF. CDR3 nucleotides: TGCAGCGTTGGACTAGTAGTCACCGGGGAGCTGTTTTTT.